The 8 T cell receptor beta chains presented below share a single source sample, sequenced in a study of T cell repertoires in cytomegalovirus infection. TCRdb re-derived calls from the reads in MiXCR, one entry per CDR3 protein. Of about 700,000 distinct CDR3 sequences in the sample, roughly 36% are singletons; the top ten hold over 15%. Their specific antigens are unknown. This material consisted of cultured PBMCs, taken from culture after CMV antigen stimulation. These receptors were collected from a human donor in good health (CMV status not recorded). Some clones in this sample may be carry-over from other donors' samples.

The gene calls are TRBV7-6 and TRBJ1-5; unclear D gene. This CDR3 contains 13 residues. Germline loops: CDR1 SGHVS, CDR2 FNYEAQ. V was cut by 3 bases and J by 5 bases, with 8 bases left in between. CDR3 sequence reads: CASSFGLDQPQHF. Written as DNA, the CDR3 is TGTGCCAGCAGCTTTGGTCTCGATCAGCCCCAGCATTTT.

This clonotype was recorded a few times. A read error is possible here, since a much larger clone lies one base away. The chain couples TRBV7-6 to TRBJ2-5; D is undetermined. V lost 1 base, J lost 1 base, and 4 bases lay in between. Germline CDR1 SGHVS, CDR2 FNYEAQ. The CDR3 runs to 13 residues. Here the CDR3 reads CASSLEAQETQYF. The CDR3 DNA is TGTGCCAGCAGCTTAGAGGCCCAAGAGACCCAGTACTTC.

This clonotype was found a few times. This chain uses TRBV6-4 with TRBJ1-2; D not certain. CDR3 size: 13 residues. The germline V gene has CDR1 MRHNA and CDR2 SNTAGT. V dropped 5 bases and J dropped 5 bases, with 12 bases sitting between them. CDR3 sequence reads: CASSPLVGYGYTF. The CDR3 bases are TGTGCCAGCAGTCCCCTGGTAGGGTATGGCTACACCTTC.

V is TRBV7-9 and J is TRBJ2-1, with 7 bases identical to TRBD2. V lost 2 bases to trimming and J lost 9 bases; unmatched junction nucleotides: 10. The CDR3 covers 15 residues. Germline V lookup: CDR1 SEHNR, CDR2 FQNEAQ (reference sequence). CDR3 nucleotides: TGTGCCAGCAGCTTAAGTCGAGCGGGATTTCCTGAGCAGTTCTTC. Its translation: CASSLSRAGFPEQFF.

V and J are TRBV5-6 and TRBJ1-1; TRBD1 is a possible D gene (5 bases). V lost 4 bases and J 0 bases, leaving 16 bases between the germline ends. Germline V gene sequence: CDR1 SGHDT, CDR2 YYEEEE. The CDR3 runs to 16 residues. DNA of the CDR3: TGTGCCAGCAGCCGTGAACAGGTGACCATGAACACTGAAGCTTTCTTT. This gives the protein CASSREQVTMNTEAFF.

In its sample, this clonotype was seen a few times. The chain couples TRBV7-2 to TRBJ2-1; 16 positions agree with TRBD2. The CDR3 runs to 16 residues. In germline, CDR1 is SGHTA, CDR2 FQGNSA. J gave up 7 bases and V 5 bases, and 5 bases lay outside the gene matches. Written as DNA, the CDR3 is TGTGCCAGCAGCCGGGGACTAGCGGGGGGGCGGAATGAGCAGTTCTTC. This sequence encodes CASSRGLAGGRNEQFF.

This clonotype has a handful of counts. This chain uses TRBV5-4 with TRBJ2-1; TRBD2 matches at 7 bases. Germline V gene data show CDR1 as SGHNT and CDR2 as YYREEE (reference sequence). V was clipped by 4 bases and J by 6 bases; unmatched bases: 13. This CDR3 contains 16 residues. CDR3 loop: CASSKYSGSHTNEQFF. The CDR3 nucleotides read TGTGCCAGCAGCAAATATAGCGGGTCTCACACCAATGAGCAGTTCTTC.

The chain combines TRBV7-2 with TRBJ2-7; a weak D match, TRBD1 (7 bases). From germline, CDR1 is SGHTA and CDR2 FQGNSA. Trimming took 5 bases from V and 0 from J, leaving 17 bases between them. There are 16 residues in the CDR3. CDR3 DNA: TGTGCCAGCAGCCCGCGGGGACAGTCCAGCTCCTACGAGCAGTACTTC. Amino acid sequence: CASSPRGQSSSYEQYF.